This record looks at one TCR beta chain sequence and its context. This specimen comes from a study of OX40 agonist ivuxolimab in advanced cancers. Germline V CDR1 and CDR2: SEHNR, FQNEAQ (reference sequence). The V end lost 0 bases, the J end lost 4 bases, and 18 bases lay between the germline ends. The CDR3 spans 18 residues. Some clones are missing from TCRdb's copy, which holds only in-frame ones; the method was immunoSEQ multiplex PCR. The table includes around 48,000 clones, approximately 84% detected once. The sample consisted of CD4+ or CD8+ T cells sorted from blood, taken in a trial of the OX40 agonist ivuxolimab. The source of this sequence is an adult with an advanced solid tumor such as melanoma, head and neck, liver or kidney cancer. The chain combines TRBV7-9 with TRBJ2-2; D is possibly TRBD2 (5 bases). The CDR3 loop reads CASSLANGGTAGTGELFF. In DNA form, the CDR3 reads TGTGCCAGCAGCTTAGCGAACGGCGGAACGGCGGGCACCGGGGAGCTGTTTTTT.